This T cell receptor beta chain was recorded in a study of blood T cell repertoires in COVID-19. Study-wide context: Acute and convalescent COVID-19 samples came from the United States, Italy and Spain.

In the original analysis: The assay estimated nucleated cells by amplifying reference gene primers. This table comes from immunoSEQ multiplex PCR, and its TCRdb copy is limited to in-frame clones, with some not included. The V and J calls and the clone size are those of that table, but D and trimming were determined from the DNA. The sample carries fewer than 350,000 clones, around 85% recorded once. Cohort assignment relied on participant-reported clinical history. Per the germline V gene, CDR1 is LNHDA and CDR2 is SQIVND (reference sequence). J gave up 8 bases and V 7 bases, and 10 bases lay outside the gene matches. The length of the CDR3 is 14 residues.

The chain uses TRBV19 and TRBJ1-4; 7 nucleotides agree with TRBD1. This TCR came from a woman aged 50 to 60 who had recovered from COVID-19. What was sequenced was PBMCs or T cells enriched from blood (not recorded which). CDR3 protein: CASNNRGLREKLFF. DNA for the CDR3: TGTGCCAGTAACAACAGGGGCTTGCGGGAAAAACTGTTTTTT.